This T cell receptor beta chain was recovered during a study of T-cell memory formation after mild COVID-19 (dated by TCRdb to the early 2020s). Notes on the research overall: Most TCR sequence clusters were specific to one of the two donors. In two donors, T-cell clones that expanded and contracted after mild COVID-19 were tracked by sequencing TCRalpha and TCRbeta repertoires over time. Two young, previously healthy adult volunteers, one female and one male, were included in the cohort.

Ficoll-Paque density gradient centrifugation was used to isolate PBMCs. What the study reported, not specific to this receptor: From day 15 to 85, contracting clones showed balanced CD4/CD8 phenotypes, whereas a second wave of clones that expanded from day 15 to 37 leaned towards CD4+. Contracting CD4+ clones turned up mainly in the CM and EM memory subsets, whereas EMRA was where CD8+ clones were enriched. The study included only a couple of mild cases, and larger cohorts that include severe cases with pre-infection samples were judged to be necessary. Whether the second-wave clones peaking on day 37 were SARS-CoV-2 specific was not confirmed. Some responding clones were detected in pre-infection memory, suggesting pre-existing cross-reactive memory T cells joined the SARS-CoV-2 response.

These reads were obtained on an Illumina NovaSeq 6000. TCRalpha and TCRbeta cDNA libraries were constructed by 5'RACE with constant-segment primers, with sample barcodes and unique molecular identifiers being introduced. RNA was extracted from every sample with Trizol reagent. Amplification of the libraries took two PCR steps, and the second step added a second sample barcode plus Illumina TruSeq adapters. The libraries were sequenced on an Illumina NovaSeq using 2 x 150 bp paired-end reads. Per the source publication's procedure: With migec v1.2.7, reads were demultiplexed and then collapsed into UMI-guided consensus sequences. Using mixcr v2.1.11, UMI consensuses were aligned to TRA and TRB V and J templates and then assembled into clonotypes. Clonotypes were classified as expanded or contracted when called significant by both edgeR and NoisET, with noise models trained on biological replicates. For edgeR calls, a false discovery rate-adjusted p below 0.01 and a log2 fold-change threshold of 1 were applied. As an exploratory analysis of dynamics, max-normalized trajectories of the 1000 most abundant clonotypes were examined by PCA with hierarchical clustering. Each responding clone was given a CD4 or CD8 phenotype based on the CD4+ and CD8+ repertoires, which had been sequenced separately. TCRdb took the public reads, trimmed them with fastp at Q25, ran MiXCR for clone calling and kept in-frame beta chains. Rows with one shared CDR3 protein collapse into an entry with the most common genes and DNA. TCRdb assigned the V and J calls; the authors' analysis was not used. Present in this sample are about 350,000 distinct CDR3 sequences, around 27% of which were seen just once. Less than 15% of the sample goes to the ten largest clones.

In the case of this clonotype: Its antigen remains undetermined. Nothing much larger sits one base from this clone, and base qualities are not available.

The junction shows trimming of 3 bases on V and 7 bases on J, and the gene matches do not reach 9 bases of it. CDR1 MGHDK and CDR2 SYGVNS are derived from the germline V gene. Spanning cysteine to phenylalanine, the CDR3 consists of 16 amino acids. Kept here is only the CDR3 DNA, which spans 48 bases and is read in frame from base 1. The clonotype was recovered from an adult woman who had mild COVID-19 (a few samples of this study predate the infection). The sample titles of this study are shuffled in the database, so cell type and time point are left out; the donor was told from shared clones. The chain couples TRBV25-1 to TRBJ2-1, with 10 bases aligning to TRBD2. Sequencing input: PBMCs or a T cell subset sorted from them (not recorded which). Read as DNA, the sequence is TGTGCCAGCAGTGAGGATCGGACTAGCGGCTTGAATGAGCAGTTCTTC. It translates as CASSEDRTSGLNEQFF.